The rows below give T cell receptor beta chains drawn from one sample of a study of T cell repertoires in cytomegalovirus infection. MiXCR was run by TCRdb on the reads, yielding one entry per CDR3 protein. The table includes some 130,000 distinct CDR3 sequences, about 31% detected once. Antigen specificity for these receptors is unknown. Specimen: CD8+ T cells from cultured PBMCs, collected from culture after CMV antigen stimulation. Every receptor here comes from a human donor in good health (CMV status not recorded). Some clones in this sample may be carry-over from other donors' samples. The CDR3 runs from the conserved cysteine through the conserved F or W. The D gene is left open where the match is weak. Part of the rows lack a size; the others show once, few, many or a class for expanded clones.

j_call	clone_size	d_call	v_call	cdr3_nt	cdr3_aa
TRBJ2-5	few	TRBD2	TRBV12-5	TGTGCTAGTGGTTTGGTACGCGGACTAGCGGATCAAGAGACCCAGTACTTC	CASGLVRGLADQETQYF
TRBJ1-2	-	TRBD1	TRBV27	TGTGCCAGCAGTCCCGGGACAGGGGGCCGTGGCTACACCTTC	CASSPGTGGRGYTF
TRBJ2-1	-	-	TRBV6-2/TRBV6-3	TGTGCCAGCAGTTATGAATTCTACAATGAGCAGTTCTTC	CASSYEFYNEQFF
TRBJ1-5	-	-	TRBV6-6	TGTGCCAGCAGTTCCCTGAGCGTCTATAGCAATCAGCCCCAGCATTTT	CASSSLSVYSNQPQHF
TRBJ2-7	-	TRBD1	TRBV2	TGTGCCAGCAGTGAATCCCGGGACAGGGACTACGAGCAGTACTTC	CASSESRDRDYEQYF
TRBJ1-4	few	TRBD1	TRBV4-1	TGCGCCAGCAGCCAAGTAGGGGGCCGGGAAAAACTGTTTTTT	CASSQVGGREKLFF
TRBJ2-5	-	-	TRBV2	TGTGCCAGCTACCTGGAGACCCAGTACTTC	CASYLETQYF
TRBJ2-3	many	-	TRBV7-9	TGTGCCAGCAGCTTAGTCAGGGAAGATACGCAGTATTTT	CASSLVREDTQYF
TRBJ2-1	-	-	TRBV19	TGTGCCAGTAGTATAGTCCCTCTCAATGAGCAGTTCTTC	CASSIVPLNEQFF
TRBJ2-3	many	-	TRBV7-9	TGTGCCAGCAGGTTGGGGGCAGATACGCAGTATTTT	CASRLGADTQYF
TRBJ2-7	-	-	TRBV2	TGTGCCAGCAGGGGGACGGGGGCGGCGACCTACGAGCAGTACTTC	CASRGTGAATYEQYF
TRBJ2-3	few	-	TRBV7-2	TGTGCCAGCAGCGTCGTGGGGGAGGGCACAGATACGCAGTATTTT	CASSVVGEGTDTQYF
TRBJ2-7	many	TRBD2	TRBV7-8	TGTGCCAGCAGCCCCCGGTCGGCTAGCGGGGGCGGTGAGCAGTACTTC	CASSPRSASGGGEQYF
TRBJ2-7	-	-	TRBV6-1	TGTGCCAGCAGCCCCTCGATCCTAGGGGGAGGCGAGCAGTACTTC	CASSPSILGGGEQYF
TRBJ2-1	-	-	TRBV27	TGTGCCAGCAGTTTGAGGCAGATCTCCTACAATGAGCAGTTCTTC	CASSLRQISYNEQFF
TRBJ2-3	-	-	TRBV4-2	TGTGCCAGCAGCCAAGAGAGGGCCATTTTCACAGATACGCAGTATTTT	CASSQERAIFTDTQYF
TRBJ1-6	few	TRBD1	TRBV12-3/TRBV12-4	TGTGCCAGCAGCAATTGGGACAGGAGCTCCTATAATTCACCCCTCCACTTT	CASSNWDRSSYNSPLHF
TRBJ2-5	few	TRBD2	TRBV12-3/TRBV12-4	TGTGCCAGCAGTTCCGATCGGGGGGAGGCCCTCAACCAAGAGACCCAGTACTTC	CASSSDRGEALNQETQYF
TRBJ2-1	-	-	TRBV15	TGTGCCACCAGCAGCGGGTGGGATGAGCAGTTCTTC	CATSSGWDEQFF
TRBJ1-4	-	TRBD1	TRBV7-8	TGTGCCAGCAGCTCCGGACAGGCCGGGGAACTGTTTTTT	CASSSGQAGELFF